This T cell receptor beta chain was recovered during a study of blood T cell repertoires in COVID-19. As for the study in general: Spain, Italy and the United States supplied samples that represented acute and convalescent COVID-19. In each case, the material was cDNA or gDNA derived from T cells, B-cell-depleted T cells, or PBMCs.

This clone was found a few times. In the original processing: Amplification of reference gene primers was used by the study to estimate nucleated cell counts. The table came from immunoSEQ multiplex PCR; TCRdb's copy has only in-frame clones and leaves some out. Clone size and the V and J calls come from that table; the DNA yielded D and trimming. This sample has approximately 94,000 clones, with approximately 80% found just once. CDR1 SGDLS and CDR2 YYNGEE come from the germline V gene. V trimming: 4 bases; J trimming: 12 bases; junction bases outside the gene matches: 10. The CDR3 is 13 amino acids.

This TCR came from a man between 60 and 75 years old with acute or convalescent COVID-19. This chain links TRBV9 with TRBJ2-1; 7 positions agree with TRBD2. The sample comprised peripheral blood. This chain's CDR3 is CASSTFTGEGQFF. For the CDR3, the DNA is TGTGCCAGCAGCACCTTTACCGGGGAGGGGCAGTTCTTC.